This T cell receptor (beta chain) was recorded in a study of blood T cell repertoires in COVID-19 (dated by TCRdb to 2019 to 2021). About the full investigation: Samples covering the acute and convalescent phases of COVID-19 were provided by collaborators in the United States, Italy and Spain. The prospective study material was composed of cDNA or gDNA derived from T cells, B-cell-depleted T cells, or PBMCs. The dataset comprised deeply sampled blood TCRbeta repertoires from subjects exposed to, actively infected with, or recovered from COVID-19. A freely available public database, intended as a resource for researchers studying the immune response to SARS-CoV-2, is where the repertoires were released. The samples were drawn from the first 160 participants of the ongoing ImmuneRACE study and from 1,254 subjects provided by 6 global collaborators. Nearly every sample came with metadata listing a de-identified subject ID, COVID-19 status, age in years and sex. Where available, HLA class I and class II types were taken from metadata supplied by the sample provider and were not determined by assay-based typing.

The immunoSEQ Assay, a bias-controlled multiplex PCR, was used to amplify TCRbeta CDR3 regions from genomic DNA. On the study's bioinformatics: The number of nucleated cells in each sample was estimated from the amplification of reference gene primers within the assay. To quantify the absolute abundance of each unique TCRbeta CDR3 rearrangement, sequence reads were collapsed and filtered. Productive Simpson clonality was computed per sample as the square root of Simpson's diversity index over productive rearrangements. Not all clones reach the TCRdb copy of this immuneACCESS table, which keeps in-frame sequences only. Checked studies attribute under half of the gap to unresolved V genes and leave the rest unexplained. The V and J calls and clone size are taken from that table; D and trimming were inferred from the DNA. The sample profile shows roughly 250,000 clones; around 85% of them were found once. The ten largest account for 1.9% of the sample.

Participants in the prospective study were enrolled through a virtual design, were aged about 18 to 100 years, and lived in roughly 26 United States geographic areas. In the prospective study, cohorts were assigned on the basis of participant-reported clinical history obtained from a screening survey and a study questionnaire. For ImmuneRACE Cohort 3, a participant was defined as recovered based on two consecutive negative NP/OP PCR tests, clearance by a healthcare professional, or resolution of symptoms. Mobile phlebotomists in the prospective study collected whole blood, serum and a nasopharyngeal or oropharyngeal swab from every participant. Participants in the prospective study had the option to provide additional blood draws and questionnaires over a roughly 2-month period. Prospective study blood samples were shipped either frozen or at room temperature before DNA extraction. A remark on this clone: Its antigen remains undetermined. No clone much larger than this one lies a single base away; base qualities are absent.

Paper-wide results and their limitations: The amount of clinical and demographic metadata varied by source and participant and was provided uncurated.

The CDR3 numbers 14 residues from cysteine through phenylalanine. The only DNA kept is the CDR3, 42 bases in frame from the first base. A distance of 16 bases separates the germline ends of V and J, which lose 1 base and 10 bases respectively. Based on the germline V gene, the CDR1 and CDR2 sequences are SQVTM and ANQGSEA. The sequenced sample was PBMCs or T cells enriched from blood (not recorded which). The chain uses TRBV29-1 and TRBJ1-4; no D segment can be confidently identified. The clonotype originates from a woman between 45 and 65 years old who had recovered from COVID-19. The CDR3 region reads CSVEVGITRGKLFF. Here is the DNA: TGCAGCGTTGAAGTTGGTATAACTCGCGGAAAACTGTTTTTT.